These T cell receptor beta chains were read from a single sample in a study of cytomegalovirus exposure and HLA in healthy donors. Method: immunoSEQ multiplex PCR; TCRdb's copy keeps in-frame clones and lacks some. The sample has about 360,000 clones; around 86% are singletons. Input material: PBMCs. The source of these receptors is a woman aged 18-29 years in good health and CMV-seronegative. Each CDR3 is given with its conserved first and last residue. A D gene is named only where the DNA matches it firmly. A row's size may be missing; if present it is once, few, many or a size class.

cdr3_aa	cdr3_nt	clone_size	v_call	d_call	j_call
CAWSRQMSSYEQYF	TGTGCCTGGAGTCGACAGATGAGCTCCTACGAGCAGTACTTC	few	TRBV30	NA	TRBJ2-7
CASSLIASTDTQYF	TGTGCCAGCAGCTTAATAGCTTCGACAGATACGCAGTATTTT	NA	TRBV7-3	NA	TRBJ2-3
CASSLTRQGAVNYGYTF	TGCGCCAGCAGCTTAACGAGACAGGGGGCAGTTAACTATGGCTACACCTTC	NA	TRBV5-1	TRBD1	TRBJ1-2
CASSEVGGLGYGYTF	TGTGCCAGCAGTGAAGTCGGGGGGCTAGGGTATGGCTACACCTTC	few	TRBV6-1	NA	TRBJ1-2
CASSDSGGRQPQHF	TGTGCCAGCAGTGATTCAGGGGGCCGTCAGCCCCAGCATTTT	NA	TRBV2	TRBD1	TRBJ1-5
CASSYPGLAATDTQYF	TGTGCCAGCAGCTACCCGGGACTAGCGGCCACAGATACGCAGTATTTT	NA	TRBV2	TRBD2	TRBJ2-3
CASSPVEAGGGTQYF	TGTGCCAGTAGTCCCGTCGAAGCAGGTGGAGGGACCCAGTACTTC	NA	TRBV19	NA	TRBJ2-5
CASSQLGTDIGYTF	TGCGCCAGCAGCCAGCTCGGGACAGACATAGGCTACACCTTC	NA	TRBV4-1	TRBD1	TRBJ1-2
CASSLFASGAYNEQFF	TGTGCCAGCAGCTTGTTCGCTAGCGGGGCTTACAATGAGCAGTTCTTC	NA	TRBV5-6	TRBD2	TRBJ2-1
CASSPLAGGQGTQYF	TGTGCCAGCAGCCCACTAGCGGGGGGCCAGGGGACCCAGTACTTC	NA	TRBV2	TRBD2	TRBJ2-5
CASSRRGAGYTF	TGTGCCAGCAGCCGCCGTGGGGCTGGCTACACCTTC	few	TRBV6-5	NA	TRBJ1-2
CASSRPPRGLFSTDTQYF	TGCGCCAGCAGTCGTCCCCCCCGGGGACTCTTTAGCACAGATACGCAGTATTTT	NA	TRBV5-1	NA	TRBJ2-3
CASSVGGTAKNIQYF	TGTGCCAGCAGCGTGGGGGGGACAGCCAAAAACATTCAGTACTTC	NA	TRBV7-9	TRBD2	TRBJ2-4
CASRLGTGYTF	TGTGCCAGCAGGCTTGGGACAGGCTACACCTTC	NA	TRBV5-8	NA	TRBJ1-2
CASSFGENTEAFF	TGTGCCAGCAGTTTCGGGGAGAACACTGAAGCTTTCTTT	NA	TRBV28	NA	TRBJ1-1
CASSLVFGDRAGYTF	TGTGCCAGCAGCTTAGTTTTTGGGGACAGAGCTGGCTACACCTTC	once	TRBV7-9	TRBD1	TRBJ1-2
CASSLRGYSNQPQHF	TGTGCCAGCAGTTTAAGGGGCTATAGCAATCAGCCCCAGCATTTT	NA	TRBV27	NA	TRBJ1-5
CASSFRFPPYEQYF	TGTGCCAGCAGTTTTAGATTCCCCCCCTACGAGCAGTACTTC	NA	TRBV27	NA	TRBJ2-7
CASSESRTYGYTF	TGTGCCAGCAGCGAGAGCCGAACCTATGGCTACACCTTC	NA	TRBV6-6	NA	TRBJ1-2
CASSPGGLYEQYF	TGTGCCAGCAGCCCAGGGGGACTCTACGAGCAGTACTTC	NA	TRBV9	NA	TRBJ2-7
CASSSTSGREQYF	TGTGCCAGCAGTTCGACTAGCGGGAGGGAGCAGTACTTC	NA	TRBV6-6	TRBD2	TRBJ2-7
CASSQGTSRGMGDYEQYF	TGTGCCAGCAGCCAAGGTACCTCGAGGGGGATGGGGGACTACGAGCAGTACTTC	NA	TRBV14	NA	TRBJ2-7
CASSDWGHQPQHF	TGTGCCAGCAGTGATTGGGGCCATCAGCCCCAGCATTTT	NA	TRBV2	NA	TRBJ1-5
CASSQVGEGHNEQFF	TGCGCCAGCAGCCAAGTGGGGGAGGGCCACAATGAGCAGTTCTTC	NA	TRBV4-1	TRBD2	TRBJ2-1
CASSIGTSGRAADTQYF	TGTGCCAGCAGCATTGGGACTAGCGGGAGGGCCGCCGATACGCAGTATTTT	NA	TRBV9	TRBD2	TRBJ2-3
CAWGAGLNQPQHF	TGTGCCTGGGGGGCAGGGCTCAATCAGCCCCAGCATTTT	NA	TRBV30	NA	TRBJ1-5
CASSESTENYGYTF	TGTGCCAGCAGTGAATCGACAGAGAACTATGGCTACACCTTC	NA	TRBV25-1	NA	TRBJ1-2
CASSSIAGNTQYF	TGTGCCAGCAGCTCTATAGCGGGAAACACGCAGTATTTT	NA	TRBV7-2	TRBD2	TRBJ2-3
CASSLVQNTEAFF	TGTGCCAGCAGCTTAGTACAGAACACTGAAGCTTTCTTT	once	TRBV11-3	NA	TRBJ1-1
CASRSGQGRLPQHF	TGTGCCAGCAGATCCGGACAGGGCCGACTACCCCAGCATTTT	NA	TRBV28	TRBD1	TRBJ1-5
CATIPPKWLAGVQETQYF	TGTGCCACCATCCCACCAAAATGGCTAGCGGGGGTGCAAGAGACCCAGTACTTC	NA	TRBV28	TRBD2	TRBJ2-5
CASTRLAGQETQYF	TGTGCCAGCACCAGACTAGCGGGGCAAGAGACCCAGTACTTC	NA	TRBV27	TRBD2	TRBJ2-5
CASSPRDTQYF	TGTGCCAGCAGTCCTCGGGATACGCAGTATTTT	once	TRBV28	NA	TRBJ2-3
CASSPRGGLNYGYTF	TGTGCCAGCAGCCCTCGGGGGGGCCTAAACTATGGCTACACCTTC	NA	TRBV7-7	NA	TRBJ1-2
CASSNYVPTPNYGYTF	TGTGCCAGCAGCAACTACGTACCTACTCCGAACTATGGCTACACCTTC	NA	TRBV6-4	NA	TRBJ1-2
CASSALGTPNTEAFF	TGTGCCAGCAGTGCTTTGGGCACGCCGAACACTGAAGCTTTCTTT	NA	TRBV28	NA	TRBJ1-1
CASNGLAGADTQYF	TGTGCCAGCAACGGACTAGCGGGAGCAGATACGCAGTATTTT	NA	TRBV4-2	TRBD2	TRBJ2-3
CAGEDTDTQYF	TGTGCCGGGGAGGACACAGATACGCAGTATTTT	NA	TRBV30	NA	TRBJ2-3
CASSLSLGQGADTEAFF	TGTGCCAGCAGTTTATCCTTGGGACAGGGGGCGGACACTGAAGCTTTCTTT	NA	TRBV27	TRBD1	TRBJ1-1
CASGTPGGPARGYTF	TGCGCCAGCGGCACCCCAGGGGGACCCGCCCGAGGCTACACCTTC	few	TRBV4-1	TRBD1	TRBJ1-2
CASSLDRAEAFF	TGTGCCAGCAGCTTAGACCGCGCTGAAGCTTTCTTT	NA	TRBV7-9	NA	TRBJ1-1
CASSEDGGAEDTQYF	TGTGCCAGCAGTGAGGACGGGGGGGCAGAAGATACGCAGTATTTT	NA	TRBV6-4	TRBD2	TRBJ2-3
CASSVGIGTDTQYF	TGTGCCAGCAGCGTGGGCATAGGCACAGATACGCAGTATTTT	NA	TRBV13	NA	TRBJ2-3
CASIADEAGSTDTQYF	TGTGCCAGCATCGCGGATGAGGCCGGTAGCACAGATACGCAGTATTTT	NA	TRBV5-6	NA	TRBJ2-3
CASSSGGDNYGYTF	TGTGCCAGCAGCTCAGGGGGCGATAACTATGGCTACACCTTC	NA	TRBV11-1	TRBD1	TRBJ1-2